The 4 T cell receptor beta chains given below trace back to one sample, sequenced in a study of blood T cells in healthy people across ages. Combining a sample-barcoded 5' primer with a J-beta primer mix, a second PCR ran for roughly 6 to 11 cycles. From the 5' RACE reads, TCRdb called clonotypes with MiXCR, one entry per CDR3 protein. The profile shows some 1.6 million distinct CDR3 sequences, roughly 30% of them singletons. Sequenced material: blood. The receptor set was obtained from a woman aged 25 to 39 in good health.

The chain's CDR3 is CASSEKGQGNEQYF. The CDR3 DNA sequence: TGTGCCAGCAGTGAAAAAGGGCAGGGCAACGAGCAGTACTTC. V and J are TRBV6-1 and TRBJ2-7; D perhaps matches TRBD1 (5 bases). The V end lost 2 bases, the J end lost 5 bases, and 13 bases lay between the germline ends. CDR1 and CDR2 (germline): MNHNS, SASEGT. The CDR3 is 14 amino acids.

This clonotype was counted between two and nine times. The chain carries TRBV29-1 and TRBJ2-2, with no clear D. The CDR3 is 12 amino acids. Germline assignment: CDR1 SQVTM and CDR2 ANQGSEA. V was trimmed by 3 bases and J by 3 bases, leaving 5 bases between them. The CDR3 DNA is TGCAGCGTTGAGGCAGACACCGGGGAGCTGTTTTTT. Protein: CSVEADTGELFF.

The chain joins TRBV6-5 to TRBJ2-1, with D uncertain. Germline V lookup: CDR1 MNHEY, CDR2 SVGAGI. The CDR3 sequence is 15 residues long. V lost 8 bases and J 6 bases, leaving 20 bases between the germline ends. The CDR3 region is CASGIRTPSSNEQFF. CDR3 DNA: TGTGCCAGCGGGATACGTACTCCCTCATCCAATGAGCAGTTCTTC.

The V gene is TRBV6-2 or TRBV6-3, the J gene TRBJ2-5, with TRBD2 matching 9 bases. This CDR3 has 15 amino acids. The V segment lost 6 bases and the J segment 0 bases; nucleotides outside the gene matches: 5. Germline lookup yields CDR1 MNHEY and CDR2 SVGEGT. The DNA for the CDR3 is TGTGCCAGCAGCAGACTAGCGGTGTACCAAGAGACCCAGTACTTC. It codes for CASSRLAVYQETQYF.